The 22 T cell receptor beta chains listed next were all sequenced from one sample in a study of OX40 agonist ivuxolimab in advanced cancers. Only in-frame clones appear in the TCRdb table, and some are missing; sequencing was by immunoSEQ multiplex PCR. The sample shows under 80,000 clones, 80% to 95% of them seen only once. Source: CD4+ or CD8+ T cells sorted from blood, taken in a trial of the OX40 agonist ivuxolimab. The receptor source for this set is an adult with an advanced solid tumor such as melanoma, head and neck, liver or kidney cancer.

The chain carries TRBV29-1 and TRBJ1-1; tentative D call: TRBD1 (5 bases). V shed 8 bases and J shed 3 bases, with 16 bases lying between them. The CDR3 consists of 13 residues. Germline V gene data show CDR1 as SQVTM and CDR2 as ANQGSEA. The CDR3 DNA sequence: TGCAGCTCAAGTTGGGGCTCGGACACTGAAGCTTTCTTT. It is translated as CSSSWGSDTEAFF. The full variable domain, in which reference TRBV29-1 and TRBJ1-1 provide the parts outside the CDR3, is SAVISQKPSRDICQRGTSLTIQCQVDSQVTMMFWYRQQPGQSLTLIATANQGSEATYESGFVIDKFPISRPNLTFSTLTVSNMSPEDSSIYLCSSSWGSDTEAFFGQGTRLTVV.

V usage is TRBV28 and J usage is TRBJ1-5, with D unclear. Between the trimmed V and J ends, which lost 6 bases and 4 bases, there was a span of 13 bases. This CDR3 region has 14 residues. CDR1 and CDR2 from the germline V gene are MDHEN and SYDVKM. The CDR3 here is CASSPQTGNQPQHF. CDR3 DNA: TGTGCCAGCAGCCCTCAGACGGGGAATCAGCCCCAGCATTTT.

The CDR3, as DNA: TGCAGTGCTGGCGTACCCTACGAGCAGTACTTC. It codes for CSAGVPYEQYF. The J gene is TRBJ2-7, the V gene TRBV20-1; D is ambiguous. Germline CDR1 DFQATT, CDR2 SNEGSKA (reference sequence). This CDR3 is built from 11 residues. Trimming took off 5 bases at V and 2 bases at J, with 7 bases between the two ends.

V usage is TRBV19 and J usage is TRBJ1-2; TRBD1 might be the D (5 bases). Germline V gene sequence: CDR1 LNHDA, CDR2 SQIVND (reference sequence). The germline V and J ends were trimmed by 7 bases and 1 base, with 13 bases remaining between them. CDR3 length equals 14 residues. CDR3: CASTQGPSNYGYTF. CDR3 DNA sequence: TGTGCCAGTACTCAGGGACCCAGTAACTATGGCTACACCTTC.

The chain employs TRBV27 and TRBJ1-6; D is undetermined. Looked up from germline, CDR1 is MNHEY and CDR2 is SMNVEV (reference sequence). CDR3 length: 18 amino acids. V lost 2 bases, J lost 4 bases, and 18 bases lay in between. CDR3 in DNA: TGTGCCAGCAGTTTAGAGGGTGGGCGGAAGACGTATAATTCACCCCTCCACTTT. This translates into CASSLEGGRKTYNSPLHF.

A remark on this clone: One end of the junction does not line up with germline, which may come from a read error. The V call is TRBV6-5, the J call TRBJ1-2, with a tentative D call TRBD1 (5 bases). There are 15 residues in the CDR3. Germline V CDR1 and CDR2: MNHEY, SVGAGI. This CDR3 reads CASTEQEGLGYGHTF. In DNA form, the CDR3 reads TGTGCCAGCACCGAACAGGAAGGGCTGGGCTATGGCCACACCTTC.

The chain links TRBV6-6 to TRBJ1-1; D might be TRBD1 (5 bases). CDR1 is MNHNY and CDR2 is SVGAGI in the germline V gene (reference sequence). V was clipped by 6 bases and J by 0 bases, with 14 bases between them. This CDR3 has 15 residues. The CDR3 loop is CASSYDSLLNTEAFF. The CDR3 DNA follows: TGTGCCAGCAGCTATGACAGTTTATTGAACACTGAAGCTTTCTTT.

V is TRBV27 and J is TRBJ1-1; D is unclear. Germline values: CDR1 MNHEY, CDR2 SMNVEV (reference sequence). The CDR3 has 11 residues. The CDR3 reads CVTSRNTEAFF. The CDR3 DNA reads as TGTGTGACTTCCAGGAACACTGAAGCTTTCTTT.

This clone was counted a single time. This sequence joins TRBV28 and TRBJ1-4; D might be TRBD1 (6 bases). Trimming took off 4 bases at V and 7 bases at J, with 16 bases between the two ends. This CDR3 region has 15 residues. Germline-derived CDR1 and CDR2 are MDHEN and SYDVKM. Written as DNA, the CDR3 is TGTGCCAGCAGTTCTAGGGGGGCTGGGGGTGAAAAACTGTTTTTT. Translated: CASSSRGAGGEKLFF.

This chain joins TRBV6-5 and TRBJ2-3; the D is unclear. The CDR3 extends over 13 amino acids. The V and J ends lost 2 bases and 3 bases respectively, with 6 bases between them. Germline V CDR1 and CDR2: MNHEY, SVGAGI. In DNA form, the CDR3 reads TGTGCCAGCAGTTACCTCTTAACAGATACGCAGTATTTT. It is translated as CASSYLLTDTQYF.

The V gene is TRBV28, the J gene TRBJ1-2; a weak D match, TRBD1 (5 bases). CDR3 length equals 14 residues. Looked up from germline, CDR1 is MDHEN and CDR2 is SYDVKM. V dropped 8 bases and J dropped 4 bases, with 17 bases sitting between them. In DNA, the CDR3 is TGTGCCAGCCGTCGGGGGGGGGAAAGCTATGGCTACACCTTC. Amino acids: CASRRGGESYGYTF.

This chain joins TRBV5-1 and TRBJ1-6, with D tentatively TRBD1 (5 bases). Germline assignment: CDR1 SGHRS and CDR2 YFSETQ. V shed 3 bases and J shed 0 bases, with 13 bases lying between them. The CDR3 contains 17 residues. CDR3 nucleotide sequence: TGCGCCAGCAGCTCGGGGGGGGTCCTCTCCTATAATTCACCCCTCCACTTT. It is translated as CASSSGGVLSYNSPLHF. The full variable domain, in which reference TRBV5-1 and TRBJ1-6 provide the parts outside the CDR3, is KAGVTQTPRYLIKTRGQQVTLSCSPISGHRSVSWYQQTPGQGLQFLFEYFSETQRNKGNFPGRFSGRQFSNSRSEMNVSTLELGDSALYLCASSSGGVLSYNSPLHFGNGTRLTVT.

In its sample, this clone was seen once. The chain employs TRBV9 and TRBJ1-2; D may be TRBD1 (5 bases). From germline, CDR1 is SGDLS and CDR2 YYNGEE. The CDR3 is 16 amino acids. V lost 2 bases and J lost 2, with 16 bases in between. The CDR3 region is CASSVPGRDQNYGYTF. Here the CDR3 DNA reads TGTGCCAGCAGCGTCCCCGGCAGGGACCAAAACTATGGCTACACCTTC. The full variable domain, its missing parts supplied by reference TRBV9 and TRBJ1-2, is DSGVTQTPKHLITATGQRVTLRCSPRSGDLSVYWYQQSLDQGLQFLIQYYNGEERAKGNILERFSAQQFPDLHSELNLSSLELGDSALYFCASSVPGRDQNYGYTFGSGTRLTVV.

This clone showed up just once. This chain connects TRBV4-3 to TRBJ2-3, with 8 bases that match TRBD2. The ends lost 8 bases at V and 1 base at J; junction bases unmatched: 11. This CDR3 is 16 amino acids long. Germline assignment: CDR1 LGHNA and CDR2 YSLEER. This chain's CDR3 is CASSTGGGRGTDTQYF. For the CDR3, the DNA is TGCGCCAGCTCAACGGGGGGGGGCCGCGGCACAGATACGCAGTATTTT.

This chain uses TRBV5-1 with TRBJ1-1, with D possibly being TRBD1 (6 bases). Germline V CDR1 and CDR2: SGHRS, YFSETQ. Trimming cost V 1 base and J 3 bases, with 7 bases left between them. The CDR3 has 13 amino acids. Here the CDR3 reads CASSLKGDTEAFF. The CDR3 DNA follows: TGCGCCAGCAGCTTGAAGGGGGACACTGAAGCTTTCTTT. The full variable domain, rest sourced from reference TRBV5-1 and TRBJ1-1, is KAGVTQTPRYLIKTRGQQVTLSCSPISGHRSVSWYQQTPGQGLQFLFEYFSETQRNKGNFPGRFSGRQFSNSRSEMNVSTLELGDSALYLCASSLKGDTEAFFGQGTRLTVV.

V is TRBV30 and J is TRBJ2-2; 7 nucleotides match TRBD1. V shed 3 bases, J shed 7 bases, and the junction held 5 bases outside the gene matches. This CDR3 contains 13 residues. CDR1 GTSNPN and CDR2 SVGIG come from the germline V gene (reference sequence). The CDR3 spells CAWRLGGGGELFF. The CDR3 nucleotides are TGTGCCTGGAGATTAGGGGGCGGCGGGGAGCTGTTTTTT.

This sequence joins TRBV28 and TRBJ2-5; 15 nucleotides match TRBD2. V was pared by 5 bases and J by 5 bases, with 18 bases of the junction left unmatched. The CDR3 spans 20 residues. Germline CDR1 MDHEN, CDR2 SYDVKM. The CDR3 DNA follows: TGTGCCAGCAGTGGTCTCACTTCGCGGACTAGCGGGGGGGCTTACGAGACCCAGTACTTC. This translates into CASSGLTSRTSGGAYETQYF.

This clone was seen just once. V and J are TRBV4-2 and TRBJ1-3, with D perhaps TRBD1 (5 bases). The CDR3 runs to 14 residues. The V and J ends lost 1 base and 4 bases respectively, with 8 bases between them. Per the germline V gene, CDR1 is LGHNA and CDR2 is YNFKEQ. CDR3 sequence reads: CASSQGGIGNTIYF. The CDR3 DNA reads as TGTGCCAGCAGCCAAGGGGGGATAGGAAACACCATATATTTT.

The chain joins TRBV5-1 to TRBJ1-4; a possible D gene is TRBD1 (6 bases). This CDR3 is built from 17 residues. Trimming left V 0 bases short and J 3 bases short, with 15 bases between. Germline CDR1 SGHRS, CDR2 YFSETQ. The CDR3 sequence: CASSLAVGARANEKLFF. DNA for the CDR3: TGCGCCAGCAGCTTGGCCGTGGGGGCACGGGCTAATGAAAAACTGTTTTTT.

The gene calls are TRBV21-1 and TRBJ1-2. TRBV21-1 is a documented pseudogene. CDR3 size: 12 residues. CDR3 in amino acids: CASKLGAGGYTF. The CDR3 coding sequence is TGTGCCAGCAAGTTAGGGGCGGGAGGCTACACCTTC.

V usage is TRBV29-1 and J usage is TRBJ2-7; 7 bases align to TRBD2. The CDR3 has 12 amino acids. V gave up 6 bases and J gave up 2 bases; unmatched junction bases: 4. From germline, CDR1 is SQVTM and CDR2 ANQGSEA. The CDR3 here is CSVAGLAYEQYF. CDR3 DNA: TGCAGCGTGGCCGGACTAGCCTACGAGCAGTACTTC.

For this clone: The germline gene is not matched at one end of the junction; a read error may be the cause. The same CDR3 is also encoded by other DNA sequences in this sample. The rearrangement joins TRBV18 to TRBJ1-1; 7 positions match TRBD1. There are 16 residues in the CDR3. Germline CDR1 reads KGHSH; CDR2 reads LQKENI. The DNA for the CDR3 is TGCGCCAGCTCACCGCCGGGACAGAACATGAACACTGAAGCTTTCTTT. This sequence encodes CASSPPGQNMNTEAFF.